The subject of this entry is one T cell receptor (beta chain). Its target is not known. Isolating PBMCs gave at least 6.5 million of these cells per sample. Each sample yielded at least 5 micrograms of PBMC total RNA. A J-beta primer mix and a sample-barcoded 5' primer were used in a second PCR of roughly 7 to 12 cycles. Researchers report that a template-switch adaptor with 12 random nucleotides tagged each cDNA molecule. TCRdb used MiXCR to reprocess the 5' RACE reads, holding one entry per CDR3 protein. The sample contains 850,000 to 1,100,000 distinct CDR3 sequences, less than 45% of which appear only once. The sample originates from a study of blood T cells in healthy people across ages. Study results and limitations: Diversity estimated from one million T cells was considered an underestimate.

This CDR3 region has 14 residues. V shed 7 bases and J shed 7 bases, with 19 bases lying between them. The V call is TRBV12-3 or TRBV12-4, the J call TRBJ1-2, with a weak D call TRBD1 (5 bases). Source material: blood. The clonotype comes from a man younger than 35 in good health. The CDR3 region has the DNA TGTGCCAGCACTCAGTCGTGGGGGAGTCGTGGCTACACCTTC. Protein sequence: CASTQSWGSRGYTF.